The rows below give T cell receptor beta chains drawn from one sample of a study of blood T cell repertoires in COVID-19. The table came from immunoSEQ multiplex PCR; TCRdb's copy has only in-frame clones and leaves some out. The repertoire consists of 250,000 or so clones, with approximately 83% occurring once and the leading ten covering around 6%. The sequencing sample was made of peripheral blood. The receptors were gathered from a human donor in a cohort sampled during active COVID-19. Each CDR3 is given without its conserved first and last residue. Each record gives: clone size, J gene, V gene, CDR3 protein. Rows may omit the clone size; those that give it use once, few, many or a size class.

clone size: -; J gene: TRBJ1-4; V gene: TRBV19; CDR3 protein: ASSPRGTGDNEKLF
clone size: once; J gene: TRBJ2-1; V gene: TRBV12-2; CDR3 protein: ASSGRTGRGEQF
clone size: -; J gene: TRBJ2-6; V gene: TRBV27; CDR3 protein: ASSPQGAFGANVLT
clone size: -; J gene: TRBJ2-7; V gene: TRBV28; CDR3 protein: ASSRTTMAYEQY
clone size: -; J gene: TRBJ2-3; V gene: TRBV3-1/TRBV3-2; CDR3 protein: ASSQGLAERTDTQY
clone size: -; J gene: TRBJ2-5; V gene: TRBV5-1; CDR3 protein: ASSFQGNKETQY
clone size: -; J gene: TRBJ1-4; V gene: TRBV3-1/TRBV3-2; CDR3 protein: ASSQRRDLEKLF
clone size: -; J gene: TRBJ2-5; V gene: TRBV7-2; CDR3 protein: ASSFQLGGETQY
clone size: -; J gene: TRBJ2-7; V gene: TRBV2; CDR3 protein: AHQIGTVSREQY
clone size: -; J gene: TRBJ2-5; V gene: TRBV6-2/TRBV6-3; CDR3 protein: ASSQPPGFETQY
clone size: -; J gene: TRBJ2-1; V gene: TRBV24-1; CDR3 protein: ATSGLADYNEQF
clone size: few; J gene: TRBJ2-7; V gene: TRBV7-2; CDR3 protein: ASSPRQGAGEQY
clone size: once; J gene: TRBJ1-1; V gene: TRBV5-1; CDR3 protein: ASSQPGQTNTEAF
clone size: -; J gene: TRBJ1-5; V gene: TRBV27; CDR3 protein: ASSLNGQLRPQH
clone size: -; J gene: TRBJ2-1; V gene: TRBV9; CDR3 protein: ASSVGLAGNNEQF
clone size: -; J gene: TRBJ1-5; V gene: TRBV12-5; CDR3 protein: ASGAEQGVGQPQH
clone size: many; J gene: TRBJ1-2; V gene: TRBV5-4; CDR3 protein: ASSLAGTGKGGYT
clone size: -; J gene: TRBJ2-7; V gene: TRBV28; CDR3 protein: ASSPRQGLNEQY
clone size: -; J gene: TRBJ1-2; V gene: TRBV3-1/TRBV3-2; CDR3 protein: ASSQVGQEKNGYT
clone size: -; J gene: TRBJ2-5; V gene: TRBV7-9; CDR3 protein: ASSLGKRGGTGETQY
clone size: -; J gene: TRBJ1-1; V gene: TRBV4-1; CDR3 protein: ASSIRENTEAF
clone size: once; J gene: TRBJ2-2; V gene: TRBV7-9; CDR3 protein: ASSLIAGGPTGELF
clone size: -; J gene: TRBJ2-5; V gene: TRBV3-1/TRBV3-2; CDR3 protein: ASSQTGGKTQY
clone size: -; J gene: TRBJ2-3; V gene: TRBV7-2; CDR3 protein: ASSLGRAGGGTDTQY